These 29 T cell receptor beta chains were sequenced from one sample in a study of shared clonotypes between healthy human individuals. Produced via immunoSEQ multiplex PCR; TCRdb's table is partial and in-frame only. The table lists about 2.4 million clones, around 90% of them singletons. The sample taken for sequencing was naive CD4+ T cells sorted from blood. Subset denoted: CD45RA+ positively selected. The receptors derive from a man between 18 and 29 years old in good health.

The gene calls are TRBV28 and TRBJ2-3; D might be TRBD1 (6 bases). This CDR3 comprises 16 residues. Germline V gene lookup returns CDR1 MDHEN and CDR2 SYDVKM. Trimming stripped 6 bases from V and 6 bases from J, with 22 bases between. CDR3 bases: TGTGCCAGCAGCGCAACAGGGAAAATAGTCTTGGATACGCAGTATTTT. Translating it yields CASSATGKIVLDTQYF. The full variable domain, in which reference TRBV28 and TRBJ2-3 provide the parts outside the CDR3, is DVKVTQSSRYLVKRTGEKVFLECVQDMDHENMFWYRQDPGLGLRLIYFSYDVKMKEKGDIPEGYSVSREKKERFSLILESASTNQTSMYLCASSATGKIVLDTQYFGPGTRLTVL.

The chain carries TRBV19 and TRBJ1-1; D may be TRBD1 (6 bases). V lost 1 base, J lost 1 base, and 13 bases lay in between. The CDR3 covers 16 residues. The germline gives CDR1 LNHDA, CDR2 SQIVND (reference sequence). The CDR3 sequence is CASSIVLTGPNTEAFF. Here the CDR3 DNA reads TGTGCCAGTAGTATAGTATTAACAGGGCCGAACACTGAAGCTTTCTTT.

Only one count was recorded for this clone. The genes are TRBV10-2 and TRBJ1-2, with D perhaps TRBD1 (6 bases). Trimming removed 6 bases from V and 3 bases from J, with 11 bases in between. The germline V gene encodes CDR1 WSHSY and CDR2 SAAADI. The CDR3 sequence is 13 residues long. CDR3 DNA: TGCGCCAGCAGCGCACAGGGCTACTATGGCTACACCTTC. It encodes CASSAQGYYGYTF.

This chain links TRBV5-1 with TRBJ2-2; TRBD2 agrees at 13 bases. CDR3 length: 21 amino acids. V was pared by 0 bases and J by 7 bases, with 18 bases of the junction left unmatched. Germline V gene sequence: CDR1 SGHRS, CDR2 YFSETQ. The CDR3: CASSLVLWTSGSPRSSGELFF. The CDR3 DNA sequence: TGCGCCAGCAGCTTGGTTCTCTGGACTAGCGGGAGTCCCAGGTCCAGCGGGGAGCTGTTTTTT.

The chain links TRBV7-9 to TRBJ2-3; 12 bases fit TRBD2. The germline V gene has CDR1 SEHNR and CDR2 FQNEAQ (reference sequence). J gave up 3 bases and V 8 bases, and 3 bases lay outside the gene matches. CDR3 length: 14 amino acids. CDR3 protein: CASALAGGTDTQYF. The CDR3 nucleotides are TGTGCCAGCGCCCTAGCGGGAGGGACAGATACGCAGTATTTT.

This rearrangement joins TRBV19 to TRBJ2-4; 11 positions match TRBD2. Unmatched junction bases numbered 4, after V lost 1 base and J lost 8 bases. The CDR3 covers 15 residues. Germline V gene sequence: CDR1 LNHDA, CDR2 SQIVND (reference sequence). The CDR3: CASSIGTSGSHIQYF. CDR3 sequence (DNA): TGTGCCAGTAGTATAGGTACTAGCGGGAGTCACATTCAGTACTTC.

This CDR3 reads CASSLDQTVGGQPQHF. CDR3 in DNA: TGTGCCAGCAGCTTAGATCAAACCGTGGGGGGGCAGCCCCAGCATTTT. V gene TRBV11-2 combines with J gene TRBJ1-5, with D tentatively TRBD1 (5 bases). The CDR3 is made up of 16 amino acids. CDR1 SGHAT and CDR2 FQNNGV come from the germline V gene. V was trimmed by 0 bases and J by 7 bases, leaving 16 bases between them.

The chain combines TRBV19 with TRBJ1-4; D call uncertain. CDR1 is LNHDA, CDR2 SQIVND, per germline (reference sequence). The V gene lost 10 bases and the J gene lost 7 bases, with 22 bases spanning the gap. The CDR3 spans 15 residues. Here the CDR3 DNA reads TGTGCCACCGCGCCTGCGGCGACGATTGGTGAAAAACTGTTTTTT. As protein: CATAPAATIGEKLFF.

The chain combines TRBV6-5 with TRBJ2-2; 9 bases line up with TRBD1. V trimming: 10 bases; J trimming: 7 bases; junction bases outside the gene matches: 7. The germline gives CDR1 MNHEY, CDR2 SVGAGI. The CDR3 totals 13 residues. CDR3 nucleotide sequence: TGTGCCACAAAGACAGGGGGTAACGGGGAGCTGTTTTTT. Protein: CATKTGGNGELFF.

The chain joins TRBV12-5 to TRBJ2-3; TRBD1 might be the D (5 bases). The CDR3 is 13 residues long. Germline values: CDR1 LGHNT, CDR2 FRNRAP. V was trimmed by 8 bases and J by 2 bases, leaving 11 bases between them. Here the CDR3 DNA reads TGTGCTAGTACCCAGGGTAACACAGATACGCAGTATTTT. This codes for CASTQGNTDTQYF. The full variable domain, its missing parts supplied by reference TRBV12-5 and TRBJ2-3, is DARVTQTPRHKVTEMGQEVTMRCQPILGHNTVFWYRQTMMQGLELLAYFRNRAPLDDSGMPKDRFSAEMPDATLATLKIQPSEPRDSAVYFCASTQGNTDTQYFGPGTRLTVL.

V is TRBV28 and J is TRBJ2-1, with 7 bases lining up with TRBD1. Germline V gene sequence: CDR1 MDHEN, CDR2 SYDVKM. The CDR3 extends over 12 amino acids. With 4 bases clipped from V and 6 bases from J, the junction kept 0 bases outside the gene matches. The CDR3 DNA is TGTGCCAGCAGTTGGGACAGCAATGAGCAGTTCTTC. Translation: CASSWDSNEQFF.

The chain uses TRBV10-3 and TRBJ2-2; D not certain. CDR1 is ENHRY, CDR2 SYGVKD, per germline. The germline V and J ends were trimmed by 10 bases and 1 base, with 7 bases remaining between them. The CDR3 is made up of 12 amino acids. Here the CDR3 reads CATLRNTGELFF. As DNA, the CDR3 is TGTGCCACCCTCCGGAACACCGGGGAGCTGTTTTTT.

Worth noting for this clone: The same CDR3 also results from other DNA sequences found in this sample. This chain links TRBV5-1 with TRBJ2-7; TRBD1 matches at 10 bases. Per germline, CDR1 SGHRS and CDR2 YFSETQ. V was clipped by 3 bases and J by 2 bases; unmatched bases: 2. This CDR3 is 14 amino acids long. The CDR3 sequence is CASSSGQGPYEQYF. CDR3 nucleotide sequence: TGCGCCAGCAGCTCGGGACAGGGGCCCTACGAGCAGTACTTC.

The chain is built from TRBV6-5 and TRBJ2-5, with TRBD2 identical over 8 bases. Germline CDR1 and CDR2: MNHEY and SVGAGI. The trim removed 4 bases at V and 0 bases at J, leaving 7 bases unmatched. This CDR3 contains 16 residues. The chain's CDR3 is CASSLASGRYQETQYF. The CDR3 DNA reads as TGTGCCAGCAGTTTAGCGAGCGGGAGATACCAAGAGACCCAGTACTTC.

J is TRBJ2-5 and V is TRBV5-4; D may be TRBD1 (6 bases). With 2 bases removed from V and 3 bases from J, the gap between germline ends came to 11 bases. The length of the CDR3 is 14 residues. CDR1 and CDR2 from the germline V gene are SGHNT and YYREEE (reference sequence). The CDR3 sequence is CASSFRDKKETQYF. The CDR3 nucleotides are TGTGCCAGCAGCTTCCGGGACAAAAAAGAGACCCAGTACTTC.

This sequence joins TRBV9 and TRBJ1-6; D is uncertain. CDR1 is SGDLS, CDR2 YYNGEE, per germline. CDR3 length equals 14 residues. Trimming cost V 1 base and J 4 bases, with 6 bases left between them. CDR3 nucleotide sequence: TGTGCCAGCAGCGTAACGGTTTATAATTCACCCCTCCACTTT. Protein product: CASSVTVYNSPLHF.

The chain has TRBV29-1 and TRBJ1-3; 8 bases agree with TRBD1. This CDR3 spans 14 amino acids. The V segment lost 4 bases and the J segment 3 bases; nucleotides outside the gene matches: 5. The V gene's germline CDR1 is SQVTM and CDR2 ANQGSEA. The CDR3 DNA sequence: TGCAGCGTTGGGACAGGGTCCAATGGAAACACCATATATTTT. It translates to CSVGTGSNGNTIYF.

This chain joins TRBV6-5 and TRBJ2-5, with D perhaps TRBD1 or TRBD2 (5 bases each). Germline assignment: CDR1 MNHEY and CDR2 SVGAGI. Trimming stripped 5 bases from V and 5 bases from J, with 12 bases between. The CDR3 consists of 13 residues. CDR3 bases: TGTGCCAGCAGTACCGGGACGTTGGAGACCCAGTACTTC. As protein: CASSTGTLETQYF.

This clone is a singleton in its sample. Other DNA sequences in the sample encode the same CDR3. In DNA form, the CDR3 reads TGTGCCAGCAGTCCCCCGGCCCTGAACACTGAAGCTTTCTTT. It encodes CASSPPALNTEAFF. The V call is TRBV28, the J call TRBJ1-1; D call uncertain. The V end was cut by 5 bases, the J end by 0 bases, with 10 bases between. This CDR3 region has 14 residues. The germline V gene has CDR1 MDHEN and CDR2 SYDVKM.

Remarks on this clone: Other DNA sequences of this sample code for an identical CDR3. V is TRBV19 and J is TRBJ1-1, with unresolved D. Trimming removed 8 bases at V and 2 bases at J, with 6 bases between. The germline V gene has CDR1 LNHDA and CDR2 SQIVND (reference sequence). The CDR3 runs to 11 residues. In DNA, the CDR3 is TGTGCCAGTTCCAGCAACACTGAAGCTTTCTTT. As protein: CASSSNTEAFF.

The CDR3: CASSPGAAGGTDTQYF. The CDR3 DNA reads TGCGCCAGCAGCCCTGGAGCAGCGGGTGGGACAGATACGCAGTATTTT. This chain links TRBV4-1 with TRBJ2-3; possible D gene TRBD2, 6 bases. This CDR3 has 16 residues. Germline V CDR1 and CDR2: MGHRA, YSYEKL. V lost 4 bases, J lost 3 bases, and 17 bases lay in between.

J is TRBJ2-7 and V is TRBV6-5; 7 bases align to TRBD1. V shed 10 bases and J 6 bases; nucleotides not matched to a gene: 6. The CDR3 is made up of 11 amino acids. Germline CDR1 reads MNHEY; CDR2 reads SVGAGI. CDR3 loop: CATGRGLEQYF. CDR3 nucleotides: TGTGCCACCGGAAGGGGGCTCGAGCAGTACTTC.

This clone was recorded once. The chain recombines TRBV4-1 with TRBJ2-1; D perhaps matches TRBD2 (6 bases). The CDR3 runs 15 residues. Germline V gene lookup returns CDR1 MGHRA and CDR2 YSYEKL. The ends were cut back, 3 bases at V and 10 bases at J, with 19 bases in the middle. Here the CDR3 DNA reads TGCGCCAGCAGCCAGGCCCCTGGCGGGGCCAGGGAGCAGTTCTTC. Translated: CASSQAPGGAREQFF.

The V call is TRBV10-1, the J call TRBJ2-2, with D tentatively TRBD1 or TRBD2 (5 bases each). This CDR3 spans 12 amino acids. Germline values: CDR1 WNHNN, CDR2 SYGVQD (reference sequence). The V end lost 10 bases, the J end lost 2 bases, and 8 bases lay between the germline ends. CDR3 bases: TGCGCCACCGGGGCCAACACCGGGGAGCTGTTTTTT. Protein: CATGANTGELFF.

To note about this clone: Other DNA sequences of this sample code for an identical CDR3. This sequence joins TRBV11-2 and TRBJ1-2; 7 nucleotides agree with TRBD1. The germline CDR1 and CDR2 sequences are SGHAT and FQNNGV. V lost 1 base to trimming and J lost 8 bases; unmatched junction nucleotides: 1. The CDR3 is made up of 12 amino acids. The CDR3 nucleotides are TGTGCCAGCAGCTTAGGGACAGGCGGCTACACCTTC. It is translated as CASSLGTGGYTF.

The rearrangement links TRBV5-1 to TRBJ2-1; D remains unclear. Germline V gene sequence: CDR1 SGHRS, CDR2 YFSETQ. Trimming pared 0 bases from V and 5 bases from J, leaving 12 bases between. The CDR3 sequence is 15 residues long. CDR3 nucleotides: TGCGCCAGCAGCTTGGTAGCTTCTAATAACAATGAGCAGTTCTTC. As protein: CASSLVASNNNEQFF.

This clone appeared once. V gene TRBV5-1 combines with J gene TRBJ2-1, with D unclear. The CDR3 runs to 15 residues. V lost 0 bases, J lost 2 bases, and 9 bases lay in between. CDR1 and CDR2 (germline): SGHRS, YFSETQ. CDR3: CASSLEGKPYNEQFF. Written as DNA, the CDR3 is TGCGCCAGCAGCTTGGAAGGGAAACCCTACAATGAGCAGTTCTTC.

The chain joins TRBV7-8 to TRBJ1-3, with a tentative D call TRBD1 (6 bases). Looked up from germline, CDR1 is SGHVS and CDR2 is FQNEAQ. V was shortened by 5 bases and J by 8 bases, with 22 bases between the two germline ends. The CDR3 totals 16 residues. CDR3: CASSANRGTGKDTIYF. The CDR3 nucleotides are TGTGCCAGCAGCGCCAACCGGGGAACAGGGAAGGACACCATATATTTT.

For this clone: A read error may account for a junction end that differs from germline. The rearrangement uses TRBV5-4 and TRBJ1-6, with 7 bases aligning to TRBD1. Germline V CDR1 and CDR2: SGHNT, YYREEE (reference sequence). The CDR3 covers 15 residues. CDR3 bases: TGTGCCAGCAGCTGGGACAGATGGGGGTATTCGCCCCTCCACTTT. Its protein product is CASSWDRWGYSPLHF.